The next 10 T cell receptor beta chains were all read from a single sample in a study of blood T cell repertoires in COVID-19. Profiled with immunoSEQ multiplex PCR; TCRdb holds only in-frame clones, not every one. Among roughly 300,000 clones listed, 85% were seen once. Sequenced: peripheral blood. The receptors stem from a human donor in a cohort sampled during active COVID-19.

V usage is TRBV30 and J usage is TRBJ2-1; the D gene is possibly TRBD2 (6 bases). The CDR3 is made up of 16 amino acids. Germline V CDR1 and CDR2: GTSNPN, SVGIG (reference sequence). V lost 1 base and J lost 0, with 13 bases in between. The CDR3 DNA sequence: TGTGCCTGGAGTGGACATAGCGGAAGCTCCTACAATGAGCAGTTCTTC. Its translation is CAWSGHSGSSYNEQFF.

On this clone itself: At one of its ends the junction is not consistent with the germline gene, which may arise from a read error. The V call is TRBV13, the J call TRBJ1-1; tentatively, D is TRBD1 (5 bases). CDR3 size: 12 residues. Germline-derived CDR1 and CDR2 are PRHDT and FYEKMQ (reference sequence). The chain's CDR3 is CASSLGGGEAFF. The CDR3 DNA is TGTGCCAGCAGCCTAGGTGGGGGGGAAGCTTTCTTT.

With regard to this clone: Other nucleotide sequences from this sample produce the same CDR3. J is TRBJ2-3 and V is TRBV18; D is unresolved. The germline CDR1 and CDR2 sequences are KGHSH and LQKENI. V dropped 2 bases and J dropped 3 bases, with 3 bases sitting between them. The CDR3 runs 12 residues. This chain's CDR3 is CASSPSTDTQYF. DNA for the CDR3: TGTGCCAGCTCACCATCAACAGATACGCAGTATTTT.

The CDR3 is CSAWSTGELFF. DNA for the CDR3: TGCAGCGCATGGAGCACCGGGGAGCTGTTTTTT. The rearrangement links TRBV29-1 to TRBJ2-2; unclear D gene. Germline V lookup: CDR1 SQVTM, CDR2 ANQGSEA. V lost 7 bases and J 4 bases, leaving 7 bases between the germline ends. The CDR3 is made up of 11 amino acids.

About this clone: Within the sample, other DNA sequences also encode this same CDR3. The chain links TRBV19 to TRBJ2-3; 9 bases are a match to TRBD1. J was trimmed by 2 bases and V by 7 bases; bases with no gene match: 4. The CDR3 sequence is 14 residues long. CDR1 and CDR2 from the germline V gene are LNHDA and SQIVND (reference sequence). This CDR3 reads CASKRDRVTDTQYF. CDR3 DNA: TGTGCCAGTAAGCGGGACAGGGTCACAGATACGCAGTATTTT.

This sequence joins TRBV7-9 and TRBJ2-2; 12 positions match TRBD1. The CDR3 contains 15 residues. CDR1 is SEHNR and CDR2 is FQNEAQ in the germline V gene (reference sequence). The junction had 6 bases not matched to a gene; V was cut back by 6 bases and J by 7 bases. CDR3 sequence reads: CASRPGQGANGELFF. CDR3 nucleotide sequence: TGTGCCAGCAGACCGGGACAGGGGGCGAACGGGGAGCTGTTTTTT.

This clone has more than one count but fewer than ten. The chain couples TRBV27 to TRBJ1-2, with TRBD1 identical over 8 bases. The CDR3 is 13 amino acids. J gave up 5 bases and V 3 bases, and 2 bases lay outside the gene matches. CDR1 is MNHEY and CDR2 is SMNVEV in the germline V gene (reference sequence). The CDR3 loop reads CASSLRTGYGYTF. The DNA for the CDR3 is TGTGCCAGCAGTTTGAGGACAGGGTATGGCTACACCTTC.

This clone was observed a single time. CDR3 protein: CATSRDLQEQGSGYTF. The CDR3 DNA reads TGTGCCACCAGCAGAGATTTGCAGGAACAGGGTTCTGGCTACACCTTC. V and J are TRBV15 and TRBJ1-2; D may be TRBD1 (6 bases). Trimming left V 0 bases short and J 7 bases short, with 18 bases between. Germline V gene data show CDR1 as LNHNV and CDR2 as YYDKDF (reference sequence). The CDR3 is made up of 16 amino acids.

This chain connects TRBV4-2 to TRBJ1-2; TRBD1 might be the D (5 bases). The CDR3 length is 14 residues. Trimming shortened V by 4 bases and J by 8 bases, and 17 bases separated the two germline ends. The germline gives CDR1 LGHNA, CDR2 YNFKEQ. The CDR3 loop is CASSPEGRGAGYTF. The CDR3 DNA follows: TGTGCCAGCAGCCCCGAGGGACGCGGGGCCGGCTACACCTTC.

CDR3 amino acids: CASSSGTGRYF. CDR3 in DNA: TGTGCCAGCAGTTCAGGGACAGGGAGGTATTTT. The chain uses TRBV6-2 or TRBV6-3 and TRBJ2-3; 9 bases are shared with TRBD1. Germline loops: CDR1 MNHEY, CDR2 SVGEGT. After removal of 4 bases from V and 14 bases from J, the junction contained 4 bases not matched to a gene. The CDR3 consists of 11 residues.